This entry is about one T cell receptor (beta chain). Its binding antigen is unknown. The sample holds no much larger clone one base away, and base qualities are not on file. Library preparation used the immunoSEQ multiplex PCR assay. Each sample had some 96,000 TCR templates assayed by the deep sequencing platform. Genomic DNA extracted from sorted T cells was the material used for TCRbeta CDR3 sequencing. In the paper's pipeline: The R programming language was used for the clonal analysis of the TCRbeta CDR3 data. Unstimulated samples were compared with post-reaction CFSE-low samples to define alloreactive CD4+ and CD8+ clones. Alloreactive CD4+ clones were assigned to regulatory or non-regulatory origin by matching sequences to sorted unstimulated Treg and non-Treg repertoires. Entries here come from immuneACCESS through TCRdb and include only in-frame sequences with V and J called. Some clones fail to appear in such tables; in the studies checked, an unresolved V gene covers under half of the shortfall, and the cause of the remainder is unknown. The V and J calls and clone size were taken over from that table, and D and trimming were inferred from the DNA. The sample includes about 87,000 clones, with 94% observed a single time. The ten largest make up roughly 0.3% of the sample.

This sample stems from a study of siplizumab effects on memory and regulatory T cells (dated by TCRdb to between 2018 and 2021). The study in broad terms: The study looked at the effect of siplizumab, an anti-CD2 antibody, on alloreactive T-cell subsets in allogeneic mixed lymphocyte reactions made from human PBMCs.

From V the trimming removes 4 bases and from J it removes 5 bases, while the gene matches leave 5 bases of the junction unaccounted for. The CDR3 spans 15 residues, from the cysteine through the phenylalanine. This entry keeps only the CDR3 DNA: 45 bases, framed from base 1. From the germline V gene, CDR1 is SGDLS and CDR2 is YYNGEE. Paper-wide results and their limitations: Siplizumab significantly reduced the cumulative frequency of alloreactive sequences traceable to unstimulated CD4+ memory T cells. Among mappable alloreactive CD4+ clones, the Treg-derived fraction averaged about 70% with siplizumab versus 25% to 30% in control reactions. Roughly 75-95% of proliferating CD4+ or CD8+ clones could not be assigned a naive or memory phenotype. No functional confirmation was obtained for the suppressive function of proliferating Tregs from siplizumab cultures. Because sequences at frequencies below about 10^-5 were poorly captured, only a minor fraction of alloreactive clones could be mapped back to unstimulated subsets. Greater diversity appeared to be present in unstimulated naive T cells than in memory T cells, and a substantial contribution to the alloresponse seemed to be made by naive cells.

Sorted unstimulated T cells and proliferating T cells recovered from mixed lymphocyte reactions were subjected to TCRbeta CDR3 sequencing. Fresh whole blood from about ten HLA-typed healthy donors served as the source for isolating PBMCs. Unstimulated CD4+ non-regulatory T cells were FACS-sorted to map the origin of alloreactive clones. Sequencing was performed on non-Treg CD4+ T cells sorted from blood. The cell subset or site label, as the study defines it: FACS-sorted unstimulated CD4+ non-regulatory T cells. This clonotype was sampled from a human donor in good health. The chain links TRBV9 with TRBJ2-1; 11 nucleotides in the junction match TRBD1. The CDR3 protein: CASSTPGQGDNEQFF. The sequence in DNA is TGTGCCAGCAGCACGCCGGGACAGGGGGACAATGAGCAGTTCTTC.